These 14 T cell receptor beta chains share one sample of origin, sequenced in a study of shared clonotypes between healthy human individuals. Produced via immunoSEQ multiplex PCR; TCRdb's table is partial and in-frame only. The sample shows around 200,000 clones, 66% of them seen only once. The sample taken for sequencing was memory CD4+ T cells sorted from blood. As for subset: CD45RA-negative fraction. Receptors were obtained from a man aged 25 to 40 in good health.

This CDR3 is CASSLVGVEAFF. The CDR3 bases are TGTGCCAGCAGCTTAGTCGGCGTTGAAGCTTTCTTT. J is TRBJ1-1 and V is TRBV7-9; no clear D gene. This CDR3 spans 12 amino acids. CDR1 SEHNR and CDR2 FQNEAQ come from the germline V gene (reference sequence). V gave up 1 base and J gave up 7 bases, with 7 bases separating them.

CDR3 residues: CASSFRLAGAGELFF. The CDR3 coding sequence is TGTGCCAGCAGCTTCAGACTAGCGGGAGCCGGGGAGCTGTTTTTT. The rearrangement links TRBV11-2 to TRBJ2-2, with 12 nucleotides matching TRBD2. The CDR3 consists of 15 residues. The germline V gene has CDR1 SGHAT and CDR2 FQNNGV. Trimming removed 3 bases from V and 6 bases from J; junction bases left unmatched: 2.

J is TRBJ2-3 and V is TRBV5-6; maybe TRBD2 (6 bases). This CDR3 is 15 amino acids long. V shed 4 bases and J shed 2 bases, with 14 bases lying between them. Per germline, CDR1 SGHDT and CDR2 YYEEEE. Here the CDR3 DNA reads TGTGCCAGCAGCGTCCATGCGGGGCTCACAGATACGCAGTATTTT. Translation: CASSVHAGLTDTQYF.

The chain combines TRBV25-1 with TRBJ2-3; TRBD1 aligns across 8 bases. Unmatched junction bases numbered 8, after V lost 3 bases and J lost 0 bases. The CDR3 covers 17 residues. Germline CDR1 reads MGHDK; CDR2 reads SYGVNS. The CDR3, as DNA: TGTGCCAGCAGTGACCGACAGGGGCCATCTAGCACAGATACGCAGTATTTT. It translates to CASSDRQGPSSTDTQYF.

J is TRBJ2-1 and V is TRBV2; D possibly corresponds to TRBD1 (5 bases). Between the trimmed V and J ends, which lost 2 bases and 6 bases, there was a span of 8 bases. Germline lookup yields CDR1 SNHLY and CDR2 FYNNEI. The CDR3 has 13 amino acids. This CDR3 reads CASSEQGLNEQFF. Written as DNA, the CDR3 is TGTGCCAGCAGTGAACAGGGCCTCAATGAGCAGTTCTTC.

This clone was seen only once. The rearrangement joins TRBV5-1 to TRBJ2-6; D is unresolved. The CDR3 sequence is 17 residues long. V lost 3 bases, J lost 0 bases, and 13 bases lay in between. Per the germline V gene, CDR1 is SGHRS and CDR2 is YFSETQ. CDR3 residues: CASSSTSPGSGANVLTF. CDR3 nucleotides: TGCGCCAGCAGCTCGACCTCGCCTGGCTCTGGGGCCAACGTCCTGACTTTC.

This clone was recorded a few times. This chain connects TRBV6-6 to TRBJ1-2; D perhaps matches TRBD1 (6 bases). Germline V gene lookup returns CDR1 MNHNY and CDR2 SVGAGI (reference sequence). The CDR3 is 15 residues long. V lost 0 bases and J 3 bases, leaving 11 bases between the germline ends. This CDR3 reads CASSYSEGEDYGYTF. The CDR3 DNA is TGTGCCAGCAGTTACTCCGAGGGGGAGGACTATGGCTACACCTTC.

The sample holds a few counts of this clone. The V gene is TRBV5-4, the J gene TRBJ2-5, with 9 bases that match TRBD1. The V and J ends lost 2 bases and 5 bases, in that order; junction bases with no gene match: 4. Germline V CDR1 and CDR2: SGHNT, YYREEE (reference sequence). This CDR3 has 14 residues. The CDR3 loop reads CASSLQGAFETQYF. The CDR3 coding sequence is TGTGCCAGCAGCTTACAGGGGGCTTTTGAGACCCAGTACTTC.

The J gene is TRBJ1-1, the V gene TRBV30; weak D call: TRBD1 (6 bases). The V gene's germline CDR1 is GTSNPN and CDR2 SVGIG (reference sequence). CDR3 length equals 15 residues. The germline V and J ends were trimmed by 3 bases and 1 base, with 15 bases remaining between them. The CDR3, as DNA: TGTGCCTGGAGAGGGGGGGGCCATAGGAACACTGAAGCTTTCTTT. Translation gives CAWRGGGHRNTEAFF. The full variable domain, its missing parts supplied by reference TRBV30 and TRBJ1-1, is SQTIHQWPATLVQPVGSPLSLECTVEGTSNPNLYWYRQAAGRGLQLLFYSVGIGQISSEVPQNLSASRPQDRQFILSSKKLLLSDSGFYLCAWRGGGHRNTEAFFGQGTRLTVV.

This chain uses TRBV10-2 with TRBJ1-5; D unresolved. Per germline, CDR1 WSHSY and CDR2 SAAADI. The CDR3 is 15 amino acids. V was trimmed by 2 bases and J by 0 bases, leaving 8 bases between them. The CDR3 sequence is CASSERQHSNQPQHF. The CDR3, as DNA: TGCGCCAGCAGTGAGAGGCAGCATAGCAATCAGCCCCAGCATTTT.

This clone was found once. The rearrangement uses TRBV11-2 and TRBJ1-5; no firm D call. The CDR3 covers 14 residues. Trimming took 3 bases from V and 7 from J, leaving 13 bases between them. Germline V lookup: CDR1 SGHAT, CDR2 FQNNGV. The CDR3 sequence is CASSLSVSEQPQHF. CDR3 nucleotides: TGTGCCAGCAGCTTGTCCGTCTCCGAACAGCCCCAGCATTTT.

The chain links TRBV2 to TRBJ1-5; D possibly corresponds to TRBD1 (5 bases). This CDR3 is built from 14 residues. V gave up 7 bases and J gave up 7 bases, with 17 bases separating them. Germline V lookup: CDR1 SNHLY, CDR2 FYNNEI. This CDR3 reads CASTASGYRQPQHF. The CDR3 region has the DNA TGTGCCAGCACTGCTTCAGGGTATCGGCAGCCCCAGCATTTT.

The chain links TRBV7-2 to TRBJ1-3; D ambiguous. CDR1 is SGHTA and CDR2 is FQGNSA in the germline V gene. Trimming removed 1 base at V and 9 bases at J, with 16 bases between. The CDR3 covers 15 residues. This CDR3 reads CASSLGTGSRSTIYF. For the CDR3, the DNA is TGTGCCAGCAGCTTAGGGACGGGGAGTAGAAGCACCATATATTTT. Combining the CDR3 with reference TRBV7-2 and TRBJ1-3 gives the whole variable domain GAGVSQSPSNKVTEKGKDVELRCDPISGHTALYWYRQSLGQGLEFLIYFQGNSAPDKSGLPSDRFSAERTGGSVSTLTIQRTQQEDSAVYLCASSLGTGSRSTIYFGEGSWLTVV.

The CDR3 DNA reads as TGTGCCAGCAGCTTGGGCTTTCCAGGCACAGATACGCAGTATTTT. Translated: CASSLGFPGTDTQYF. The rearrangement uses TRBV5-4 and TRBJ2-3; D unresolved. The CDR3 is 15 residues long. Per germline, CDR1 SGHNT and CDR2 YYREEE (reference sequence). Trimming stripped 0 bases from V and 1 base from J, with 9 bases between. Drawing the rest from reference TRBV5-4 and TRBJ2-3, the complete variable domain is ETGVTQSPTHLIKTRGQQVTLRCSSQSGHNTVSWYQQALGQGPQFIFQYYREEENGRGNFPPRFSGLQFPNYSSELNVNALELDDSALYLCASSLGFPGTDTQYFGPGTRLTVL.